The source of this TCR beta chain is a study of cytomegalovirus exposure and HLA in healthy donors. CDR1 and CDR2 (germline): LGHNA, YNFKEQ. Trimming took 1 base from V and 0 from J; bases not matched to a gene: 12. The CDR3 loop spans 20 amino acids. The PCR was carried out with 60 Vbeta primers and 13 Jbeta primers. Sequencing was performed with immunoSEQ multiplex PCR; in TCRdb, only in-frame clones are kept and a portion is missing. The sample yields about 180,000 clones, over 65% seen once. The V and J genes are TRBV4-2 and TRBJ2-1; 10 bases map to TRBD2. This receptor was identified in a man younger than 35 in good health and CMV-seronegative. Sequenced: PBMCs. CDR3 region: CASSQALLAGGLSSYNEQFF. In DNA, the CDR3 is TGTGCCAGCAGCCAAGCTCTCTTAGCGGGAGGCCTTAGCTCCTACAATGAGCAGTTCTTC.